This T cell receptor beta chain was obtained from a study (dated by TCRdb to 2016 to 2017). Receptor amplification or capture employed RT-PCR. The instrument given in TCRdb is Illumina MiSeq. Using fastp trimming at Q25 and MiXCR clonotype assembly, TCRdb reanalyzed the public sequencing data and kept in-frame beta chains. CDR3 protein sequences are deduplicated, and each keeps its most common genes and DNA. The sample table contains about 700,000 distinct CDR3 sequences; only one count was recorded for approximately 15% of them. The ten largest account for just over 3.5% of the sample. In regard to this clonotype: Its binding antigen is unknown. No quality values exist for individual bases; no much larger clone is one base distant.

Sequences DFQATT (CDR1) and SNEGSKA (CDR2) are obtained from the germline V gene (reference sequence). The V end gives up 4 bases and the J end 4 bases, leaving 3 bases in the junction not matched to a gene. Taken from cysteine to phenylalanine, the CDR3 has 13 residues. The CDR3 DNA has 39 bases and is translated from base 1. Source material: memory CD4+ T cells from blood. The chain was built from TRBV20-1 and TRBJ2-3; 9 bases in the junction line up with TRBD1. This clonotype was obtained from a female donor in good health, serving as a healthy control. The DNA reads as follows: TGCAGTGCTAAGGGACAGGGCCCAGATACGCAGTATTTT. It encodes CSAKGQGPDTQYF.